These 23 T cell receptor beta chains were sequenced from one sample in a study of control samples from healthy donors and cancer patients. Some clones are missing from TCRdb's copy, which holds only in-frame ones; the method was immunoSEQ multiplex PCR. The profile shows 100,000 to 150,000 clones, roughly 87% of them singletons. The sample consisted of blood. Source of these receptors: a man in his forties or fifties in good health.

This chain links TRBV6-5 with TRBJ1-1; weak D call: TRBD1 (5 bases). CDR1 is MNHEY and CDR2 is SVGAGI in the germline V gene. This CDR3 spans 14 amino acids. Deletions cut 6 bases from V and 4 bases from J, with 15 bases between. CDR3 in amino acids: CASRPQARGTEAFF. In nucleotides, the CDR3 is TGTGCCAGCAGACCCCAGGCGAGGGGCACTGAAGCTTTCTTT.

The chain couples TRBV3-1 (or the pseudogene TRBV3-2) to TRBJ1-3, with D unresolved. The CDR3 length is 14 residues. Trimming left V 4 bases short and J 5 bases short, with 12 bases between. Per germline, CDR1 LGHDT and CDR2 YNNKEL (reference sequence). CDR3 in DNA: TGTGCCAGCAGCCCGGAACCGGGGAGAAACACCATATATTTT. Translating it yields CASSPEPGRNTIYF.

The chain couples TRBV6-5 to TRBJ1-2; weak D call: TRBD1 (5 bases). The CDR3 is 13 amino acids. Germline V gene lookup returns CDR1 MNHEY and CDR2 SVGAGI. V lost 6 bases to trimming and J lost 3 bases, with 11 bases between them. The CDR3 reads CASSLKGDYGYTF. CDR3 DNA: TGTGCCAGCAGCCTGAAAGGGGACTATGGCTACACCTTC.

This chain links TRBV24-1 with TRBJ1-1; 7 nucleotides align to TRBD1. Germline V gene lookup returns CDR1 KGHDR and CDR2 SFDVKD. The V gene end was trimmed by 3 bases and the J gene end by 4 bases; junction bases not matched to a gene: 4. The CDR3 contains 14 residues. The CDR3 spells CATSDTGDLTEAFF. DNA for the CDR3: TGTGCCACCAGTGATACAGGGGATCTCACTGAAGCTTTCTTT.

The chain employs TRBV5-1 and TRBJ2-3, with TRBD2 matching over 13 bases. The germline V gene encodes CDR1 SGHRS and CDR2 YFSETQ. There are 16 residues in the CDR3. The trim removed 4 bases at V and 4 bases at J, leaving 6 bases unmatched. CDR3 residues: CASSPTSGGASDTQYF. The CDR3 DNA reads as TGCGCCAGCAGCCCAACTAGCGGGGGGGCCTCAGATACGCAGTATTTT.

This sequence joins TRBV24-1 and TRBJ2-2, with D perhaps assigned TRBD1 or TRBD2 (6 bases each). V was cut by 9 bases and J by 2 bases, with 9 bases left in between. The CDR3 is 13 residues long. Germline V gene data show CDR1 as KGHDR and CDR2 as SFDVKD. CDR3 DNA: TGTGCCACCTTGGGGGGCAACACCGGGGAGCTGTTTTTT. This codes for CATLGGNTGELFF.

V usage is TRBV30 and J usage is TRBJ1-3; D unresolved. V was shortened by 5 bases and J by 0 bases, with 8 bases between the two germline ends. CDR1 GTSNPN and CDR2 SVGIG come from the germline V gene (reference sequence). The length of the CDR3 is 13 residues. This chain's CDR3 is CAWDLNSGNTIYF. For the CDR3, the DNA is TGTGCCTGGGACCTCAACTCTGGAAACACCATATATTTT.

The genes are TRBV19 and TRBJ1-3, with D maybe TRBD1 (5 bases). This CDR3 is built from 13 residues. V was cut by 3 bases and J by 2 bases, with 5 bases left in between. Per germline, CDR1 LNHDA and CDR2 SQIVND (reference sequence). The CDR3 region has the DNA TGTGCCAGTAGTATGGGGGCTGGAAACACCATATATTTT. Its protein is CASSMGAGNTIYF.

The genes are TRBV5-4 and TRBJ2-5; D is tentatively TRBD1 or TRBD2 (5 bases each). This CDR3 spans 15 amino acids. V was clipped by 0 bases and J by 4 bases, with 13 bases between them. Germline V CDR1 and CDR2: SGHNT, YYREEE (reference sequence). The CDR3 loop reads CASSLGGLRGETQYF. CDR3 nucleotide sequence: TGTGCCAGCAGCTTGGGGGGGTTGCGTGGAGAGACCCAGTACTTC.

The rearrangement joins TRBV9 to TRBJ2-7; TRBD2 is a possible D gene (5 bases). This CDR3 is 13 amino acids long. The germline V and J ends were trimmed by 3 bases and 4 bases, with 11 bases remaining between them. Per the germline V gene, CDR1 is SGDLS and CDR2 is YYNGEE. CDR3 DNA: TGTGCCAGCAGCGGCGCGCCGGGGTACGAGCAGTACTTC. This codes for CASSGAPGYEQYF. Using reference TRBV9 and TRBJ2-7 for the parts outside the CDR3, the full variable domain is DSGVTQTPKHLITATGQRVTLRCSPRSGDLSVYWYQQSLDQGLQFLIQYYNGEERAKGNILERFSAQQFPDLHSELNLSSLELGDSALYFCASSGAPGYEQYFGPGTRLTVT.

This sequence joins TRBV15 and TRBJ2-1; TRBD1 might be the D (5 bases). The CDR3 has 13 residues. Trimming took 0 bases from V and 10 from J, leaving 10 bases between them. Germline V CDR1 and CDR2: LNHNV, YYDKDF (reference sequence). CDR3 DNA: TGTGCCACCAGCAGAGACCCTAAGGGGGAGCAGTTCTTC. Amino acid sequence: CATSRDPKGEQFF.

This chain joins TRBV9 and TRBJ1-4, with TRBD1 matching over 7 bases. J lost 6 bases, V lost 3 bases, and 5 bases had no gene match. CDR1 and CDR2 from the germline V gene are SGDLS and YYNGEE. The CDR3 is 14 amino acids. CDR3: CASSEGAGDEKLFF. CDR3 coding DNA: TGTGCCAGCAGCGAGGGGGCAGGGGATGAAAAACTGTTTTTT.

V gene TRBV4-3 combines with J gene TRBJ1-1, with 11 bases aligning to TRBD1. This CDR3 comprises 15 residues. Germline CDR1 and CDR2: LGHNA and YSLEER. Trimming at V came to 2 bases and at J to 10 bases, leaving 9 bases not matched to a gene. In DNA, the CDR3 is TGCGCCAGCAGCCAACGGACAGGGGGCGAGTCTGGAGCTTTCTTT. It encodes CASSQRTGGESGAFF.

The chain links TRBV5-1 to TRBJ2-2; D not certain. In germline, CDR1 is SGHRS, CDR2 YFSETQ. Trimming took off 4 bases at V and 4 bases at J, with 8 bases between the two ends. The CDR3 has 13 amino acids. CDR3 loop: CASSTRGTGELFF. CDR3 nucleotide sequence: TGCGCCAGCAGCACACGCGGCACCGGGGAGCTGTTTTTT.

V and J are TRBV24-1 and TRBJ2-5; 9 nucleotides align to TRBD1. CDR1 KGHDR and CDR2 SFDVKD come from the germline V gene. J lost 5 bases, V lost 1 base, and 7 bases had no gene match. There are 16 residues in the CDR3. The CDR3 DNA is TGTGCCACCAGTGATTTTGGGGGACAGGGATGGGAGACCCAGTACTTC. Translated, it gives CATSDFGGQGWETQYF.

V and J are TRBV30 and TRBJ1-3; D is ambiguous. This CDR3 spans 13 amino acids. The V end lost 6 bases, the J end lost 0 bases, and 9 bases lay between the germline ends. From germline, CDR1 is GTSNPN and CDR2 SVGIG (reference sequence). DNA for the CDR3: TGTGCCTGCAGCGGGAACTCTGGAAACACCATATATTTT. Residues: CACSGNSGNTIYF.

This chain links TRBV7-9 with TRBJ2-3; D call uncertain. CDR3 length: 13 amino acids. Germline V lookup: CDR1 SEHNR, CDR2 FQNEAQ (reference sequence). The V gene lost 5 bases and the J gene lost 3 bases, with 9 bases spanning the gap. The CDR3 coding sequence is TGTGCCAGCAGCCCCGTCGGTACAGATACGCAGTATTTT. This encodes CASSPVGTDTQYF.

The chain uses TRBV4-3 and TRBJ2-2, with D perhaps being TRBD1 or TRBD2 (5 bases each). Deletions cut 1 base from V and 2 bases from J, with 14 bases between. Germline values: CDR1 LGHNA, CDR2 YSLEER. This CDR3 has 17 residues. The CDR3 region is CASSQGGAGTNTGELFF. The DNA for the CDR3 is TGCGCCAGCAGCCAAGGAGGGGCTGGGACCAACACCGGGGAGCTGTTTTTT.

The chain combines TRBV29-1 with TRBJ2-7; 9 positions match TRBD1. Germline loops: CDR1 SQVTM, CDR2 ANQGSEA. The CDR3 has 12 residues. Trimming took 7 bases from V and 6 from J; bases not matched to a gene: 7. The CDR3 DNA reads TGCAGCGCCCCGGGACAGGGAAGCGAGCAGTACTTC. Translation: CSAPGQGSEQYF.

This chain connects TRBV24-1 to TRBJ1-2; TRBD1 matches at 7 bases. V trimming: 5 bases; J trimming: 1 base; junction bases outside the gene matches: 3. This CDR3 has 14 residues. Germline V CDR1 and CDR2: KGHDR, SFDVKD. The CDR3 reads CATSGAGGNYGYTF. DNA for the CDR3: TGTGCCACCAGTGGGGCAGGGGGTAACTATGGCTACACCTTC.

This clone was seen only once. The chain is built from TRBV6-2 or TRBV6-3 and TRBJ1-1; TRBD1 matches 11 bases. Germline CDR1 MNHEY, CDR2 SVGEGT. This CDR3 region has 18 residues. The V and J ends lost 0 bases and 0 bases, in that order; junction bases with no gene match: 6. The chain's CDR3 is CASSYSEGQGDMNTEAFF. The CDR3 DNA follows: TGTGCCAGCAGTTACTCCGAGGGACAGGGGGACATGAACACTGAAGCTTTCTTT.

The genes are TRBV25-1 and TRBJ1-1; D is unclear. Germline lookup yields CDR1 MGHDK and CDR2 SYGVNS. The CDR3 is 13 residues long. The V and J ends lost 5 bases and 0 bases respectively, with 7 bases between them. The CDR3 DNA reads TGTGCCAGCAGTCGTGACATGAACACTGAAGCTTTCTTT. This gives the protein CASSRDMNTEAFF.

The chain recombines TRBV6-6 with TRBJ2-2; 8 bases are a match to TRBD2. The germline V gene encodes CDR1 MNHNY and CDR2 SVGAGI (reference sequence). The J segment lost 6 bases and the V segment lost 7 bases, leaving 13 bases of the junction unmatched. This CDR3 comprises 16 residues. The CDR3 sequence: CASKTGGSEFAGELFF. CDR3 nucleotide sequence: TGTGCCAGCAAGACGGGGGGGTCCGAATTCGCCGGGGAGCTGTTTTTT.